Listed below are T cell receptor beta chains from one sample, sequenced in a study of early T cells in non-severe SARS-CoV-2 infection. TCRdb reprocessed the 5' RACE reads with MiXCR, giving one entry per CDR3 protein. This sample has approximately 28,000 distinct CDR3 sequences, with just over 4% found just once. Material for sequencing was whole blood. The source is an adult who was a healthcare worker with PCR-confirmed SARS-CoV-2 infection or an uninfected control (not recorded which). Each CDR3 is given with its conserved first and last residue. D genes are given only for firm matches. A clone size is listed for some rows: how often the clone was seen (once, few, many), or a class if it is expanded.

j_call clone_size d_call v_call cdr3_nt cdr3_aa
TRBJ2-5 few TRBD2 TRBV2 TGTGCCAGCAGTTCAACGGGACTAGTTAACAGTGGGGAGACCCAGTACTTC CASSSTGLVNSGETQYF
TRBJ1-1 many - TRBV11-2 TGTGCCAGCAGCCTAACACAGGGGAACACTGAAGCTTTCTTT CASSLTQGNTEAFF
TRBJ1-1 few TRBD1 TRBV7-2 TGTGCCAGCAGCTGGGACAGCAACACTGAAGCTTTCTTT CASSWDSNTEAFF
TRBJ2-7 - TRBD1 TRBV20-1 TGCAGTGCCAGGATGGGACAGGGTTACGAGCAGTACTTC CSARMGQGYEQYF
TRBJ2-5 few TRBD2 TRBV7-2 TGTGCCAGCAGACAGGTCGGGGGGGTCTTCCAAGAGACCCAGTACTTC CASRQVGGVFQETQYF
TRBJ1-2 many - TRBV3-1 TGTGCCAGCAGCCAAGAGGCCCGAGGGAATGGCTACACCTTC CASSQEARGNGYTF
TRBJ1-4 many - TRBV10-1 TGCGCCAGCAGTGGCAGGGGAGAAGAAAAACTGTTTTTT CASSGRGEEKLFF
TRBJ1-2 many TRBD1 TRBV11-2 TGTGCCAGCAGCTCCCTGACAGGGAATGGCTACACCTTC CASSSLTGNGYTF
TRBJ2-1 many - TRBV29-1 TGCAGCGTTGAAAGGGACTCGACTTACAATGAGCAGTTCTTC CSVERDSTYNEQFF
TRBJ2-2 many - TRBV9 TGTGCCAGCAACAGGGACCAGTCCACCGGGGAGCTGTTTTTT CASNRDQSTGELFF
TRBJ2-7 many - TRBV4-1 TGCGCCAGCAGCCATTTTTCAGGCGCCTCCCCCTACGAGCAGTACTTC CASSHFSGASPYEQYF
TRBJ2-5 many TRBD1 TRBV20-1 TGCAGTGCCCTGGGACAGCAAGAGACCCAGTACTTC CSALGQQETQYF
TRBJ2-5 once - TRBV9 TGTGCCAGCAGCTCCCGATTTGAGAGGGAGACCCAGTACTTC CASSSRFERETQYF
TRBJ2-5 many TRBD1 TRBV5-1 TGCGCCAGCAGCTTGGATGCCGGGACAGGGGGAATCAAGACCCAGTACTTC CASSLDAGTGGIKTQYF
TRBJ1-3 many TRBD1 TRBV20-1 TGCAGTGCTCTCACAGGGGGCTCTGGAAACACCATATATTTT CSALTGGSGNTIYF
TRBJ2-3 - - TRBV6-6 TGTGCCAGCAGTTACGAAGAGACAGATACGCAGTATTTT CASSYEETDTQYF
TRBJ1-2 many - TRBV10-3 TGTGCCTCCTGGACTCCCAGGGACTATGGCTACACCTTC CASWTPRDYGYTF
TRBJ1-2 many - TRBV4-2 TGTGCCAGCAGCCAATATAGAGGGGATTATGGCTACACCTTC CASSQYRGDYGYTF
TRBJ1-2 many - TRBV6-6 TGTGCCAGCAGTTACAAAATCGATGGCTACACCTTC CASSYKIDGYTF
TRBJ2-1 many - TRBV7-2 TGTGCCAGCAGCAGCACTAGATGGGTTGAGCAGTTCTTC CASSSTRWVEQFF
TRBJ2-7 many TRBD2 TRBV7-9 TGTGCCAGCAGCTTAGATAGCGGGAGGGCCTACGAGCAGTACTTC CASSLDSGRAYEQYF
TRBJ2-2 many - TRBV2 TGTGCCAGCACGCCCCGTCCGGGACAAGCAGGTGGGGACACCGGGGAGCTGTTTTTT CASTPRPGQAGGDTGELFF
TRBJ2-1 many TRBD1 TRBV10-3 TGTGCCATCAGTGAGTTAACAGGGGGCACAACCAATGAGCAGTTCTTC CAISELTGGTTNEQFF
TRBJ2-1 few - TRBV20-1 TGCAGTGCTAGAGATCGACTAGTGGGAGACAATGAGCAGTTCTTC CSARDRLVGDNEQFF
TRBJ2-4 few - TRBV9 TGTGCCAGCAGCGCCCCGACGGACGGAGCCAAAAACATTCAGTACTTC CASSAPTDGAKNIQYF
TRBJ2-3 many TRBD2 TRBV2 TGTGCCAGATCTAGCGGGGGCACAGATACGCAGTATTTT CARSSGGTDTQYF
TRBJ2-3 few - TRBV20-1 TGCAGTGCTAGCGGCGCGGGGACAAGAGAGGACGGTACGCAGTATTTT CSASGAGTREDGTQYF
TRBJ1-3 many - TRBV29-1 TGCAGCGTTGATACAGGGAGCGCTGAAAACACCATATATTTT CSVDTGSAENTIYF
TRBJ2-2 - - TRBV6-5 TGTGCCAGCAGTTACTCGGTTAGATTGGGGGCCGGGGAGCTGTTTTTT CASSYSVRLGAGELFF
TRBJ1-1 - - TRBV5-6 TGTGCCAGCAGCTTGGTGATCGGGGGGCAGGCTTTCTTT CASSLVIGGQAFF
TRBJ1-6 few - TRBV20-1 TGCAGTGCTAGAGATCTTCGGGGGCCTGGTTCACCCCTCCACTTT CSARDLRGPGSPLHF